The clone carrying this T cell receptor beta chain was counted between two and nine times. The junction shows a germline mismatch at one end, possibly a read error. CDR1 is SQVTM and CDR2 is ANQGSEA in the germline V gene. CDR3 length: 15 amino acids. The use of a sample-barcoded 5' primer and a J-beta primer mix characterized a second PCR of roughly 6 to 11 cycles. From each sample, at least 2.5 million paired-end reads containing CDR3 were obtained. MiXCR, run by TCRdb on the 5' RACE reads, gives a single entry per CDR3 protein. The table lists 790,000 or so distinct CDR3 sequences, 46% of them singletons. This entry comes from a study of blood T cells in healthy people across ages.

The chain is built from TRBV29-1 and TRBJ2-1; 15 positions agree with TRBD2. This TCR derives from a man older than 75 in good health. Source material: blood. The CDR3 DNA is TGCAGCGTGGAAGGCCCGGGACTAGCGGGAGGTGAGCAGTTCTTC. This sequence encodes CSVEGPGLAGGEQFF.